This TCR beta chain was recovered during a study of T-cell reconstitution after alpha-beta-depleted transplantation in children (dated by TCRdb to about 2016). The study in broad terms: The study quantitatively tracked T-cell immune reconstitution after TCRalphabeta/CD19-depleted allogeneic hematopoietic cell transplantation in children using TCR repertoire profiling.

Receptors were amplified or captured by PCR. The sequencing machine was an Illumina HiSeq 2500. To normalize quantification of the TCRbeta repertoire, the TCR libraries were built with molecular barcoding that relied on unique molecular identifiers. The public sequencing data were trimmed at Q25 with fastp and processed into clonotypes with MiXCR by TCRdb, which kept only in-frame beta chains. Identical CDR3 protein sequences are pooled into one entry, listed with their most common genes and DNA. A total of a few hundred thousand distinct CDR3 sequences appear in this sample, roughly an eighth of them only once. Clones ranked in the top ten supply about 5.6% of the sample. The CDR3 runs 14 amino acids, cysteine and phenylalanine included. CDR3 DNA is the only sequence kept; it has 42 bases, read in frame from the first base. The trim is 2 bases for V and 0 bases for J, with a gap of 5 bases between the germline ends. CDR1 is given as MNHEY and CDR2 as SMNVEV, both from the germline V gene (reference sequence).

Comments on this clonotype: It lacks a known antigen. The input lacks base qualities; no much larger clone sits a single base away.

The sequencing used PBMCs from the stem cell graft donor, collected from the stem cell graft. This TCR derives from a human donor who donated a stem cell graft to a child with combined immunodeficiency. The chain was built from TRBV27 and TRBJ2-1; no D gene can be assigned with confidence. The sequenced DNA: TGTGCCAGCAGTTTACGTCCCTCCTACAATGAGCAGTTCTTC. This is translated as CASSLRPSYNEQFF.